The clone carrying this TCR beta chain has just a few counts. Its cognate antigen is unknown. The data were obtained in a study of blood T cells in healthy people across ages. Through a sample-barcoded 5' primer and a J-beta primer mix, a second PCR was run for roughly 7 to 12 cycles. Tags on each cDNA molecule came from a template-switch adaptor with 12 random nucleotides. TCRdb analysed the 5' RACE reads with MiXCR anew, one entry per CDR3 protein. The sample has 800,000 to 1,300,000 distinct CDR3 sequences; roughly a quarter are singletons. Study-wide results and limits: With age, beta diversity per million T cells declined roughly linearly, significantly by 40. Samples with more naive T cells showed higher observed beta diversity.

Losses at the gene ends were 5 bases for V and 16 bases for J; bases not matched to a gene: 14. CDR3 size: 14 residues. The germline V gene encodes CDR1 MNHNY and CDR2 SVGAGI (reference sequence). These same data were also listed under a study on T cells of mothers and their children. That paper notes: Study donors consisted of a few healthy Caucasian mothers and their six children.

The chain couples TRBV6-6 to TRBJ1-5; 10 positions match TRBD1. The source material was blood. The sequence derives from a girl aged 2 to 9 in good health. The CDR3 here is CASSRDRGSPTGHF. The DNA of the CDR3 is TGTGCCAGCAGTAGGGACAGGGGCTCCCCAACTGGCCATTTT.